The T cell receptor beta chain under discussion was sequenced for a study of PD-L1 blockade in urothelial cancer. Study overall: In terms of prior chemotherapy, patients had received 0 to 3 regimens. Blood gave a median about 140,000 T cells. Analysis of the blood was performed 3 weeks (second dose) and 6 weeks after treatment start.

As for time point: peripheral blood 6 weeks after treatment start. This table comes from immunoSEQ multiplex PCR, and its TCRdb copy is limited to in-frame clones, with some not included. The table has 35,000 to 40,000 clones, roughly 90% seen once; the top ten hold 24%. Trimming cost V 1 base and J 1 base, with 10 bases left between them. CDR3 size: 15 residues. Germline V CDR1 and CDR2: MGHDK, SYGVNS. This sequence originates from a man in his sixties with urothelial cancer. The material sequenced was PBMCs, taken around atezolizumab (anti-PD-L1) treatment. The chain joins TRBV25-1 to TRBJ1-1, with D perhaps matching TRBD1 (5 bases). The CDR3 nucleotides read TGTGCCAGCAGTGAATTTCAGGGCGCGAACACTGAAGCTTTCTTT. Its translation is CASSEFQGANTEAFF. The full variable domain, in which reference TRBV25-1 and TRBJ1-1 provide the parts outside the CDR3, is EADIYQTPRYLVIGTGKKITLECSQTMGHDKMYWYQQDPGMELHLIHYSYGVNSTEKGDLSSESTVSRIRTEHFPLTLESARPSHTSQYLCASSEFQGANTEAFFGQGTRLTVV.